This T cell receptor (beta chain) was profiled in a study of control samples from healthy donors and cancer patients (dated by TCRdb to the early 2020s). The CDR3 runs 11 amino acids, cysteine and phenylalanine included. The retained sequence is limited to the CDR3, 33 bases, with the frame set at the first base. CDR1 and CDR2 are drawn from the germline V gene: MDHEN, SYDVKM. Trimming removed 2 bases from V and 11 bases from J, leaving 7 bases between the germline ends. A note on this clone: The target of this receptor is not known. Base quality data are lacking; no much larger clone is found one base away.

The protocol used for the library was the immunoSEQ multiplex PCR assay. The table was pulled from immuneACCESS by TCRdb, which kept in-frame rearrangements only. Such tables lose some clones; where checked, under half of the loss comes from unresolved V genes, and the rest has no known cause. The table for this sample lists about 92,000 clones; 82% of them were counted only once. Clones ranked in the top ten supply about 9.8% of the sample. This sequence was found in a woman between 55 and 75 years old in good health. The chain is assembled from TRBV28 and TRBJ2-1; the D gene lacks a confident call. Source material: blood. DNA sequence: TGTGCCAGCAGTTTAGGTCTACAGCAGTTCTTC. Its protein product is CASSLGLQQFF.